This T cell receptor (beta chain) was observed in a study of blood T cell repertoires in COVID-19. Study context: Samples of COVID-19 (acute and convalescent) were obtained from the United States, Italy and Spain. The analysed material was cDNA or gDNA that came from T cells, B-cell-depleted T cells, or PBMCs.

Data came from immunoSEQ multiplex PCR; TCRdb stores just in-frame clones and leaves some out. The top ten clones hold over 2% of a sample with 140,000 to 150,000 clones, about nine tenths of them seen once. CDR3 length: 15 amino acids. V lost 3 bases and J lost 5, with 17 bases in between. CDR1 is SGHNT, CDR2 YYREEE, per germline (reference sequence). One Seattle source followed patients from active infection through their disease course. The receptor comes from a human donor with COVID-19, enrolled during active disease. The donor label of this sample is uncertain. Sequenced: peripheral blood. The chain is built from TRBV5-4 and TRBJ2-5, with D perhaps matching TRBD1 (6 bases). CDR3 DNA: TGTGCCAGCAGCTCGGAGTTGGGGGCCAGGGAGACCCAGTACTTC. Translated: CASSSELGARETQYF.